The 22 T cell receptor beta chains listed next were all sequenced from one sample in a study of blood T cell repertoires in COVID-19. Some clones are missing from TCRdb's copy, which holds only in-frame ones; the method was immunoSEQ multiplex PCR. The profile shows approximately 58,000 clones, under 90% of them singletons. Sequences were obtained from peripheral blood. The receptors were gathered from a man aged 40-49 years with active COVID-19.

Many counts were recorded for this clone. The chain has TRBV7-6 and TRBJ1-4, with D perhaps matching TRBD1 (6 bases). This CDR3 contains 15 residues. Germline values: CDR1 SGHVS, CDR2 FNYEAQ. Trimming removed 5 bases from V and 8 bases from J, with 18 bases in between. The CDR3 is CASSPTGLVEEKLFF. CDR3 bases: TGTGCCAGCAGCCCCACAGGGCTGGTGGAGGAAAAACTGTTTTTT.

The chain employs TRBV7-2 and TRBJ2-7; perhaps TRBD2 as D (6 bases). The germline V and J ends were trimmed by 3 bases and 0 bases, with 9 bases remaining between them. This CDR3 contains 14 residues. Looked up from germline, CDR1 is SGHTA and CDR2 is FQGNSA. The CDR3 DNA follows: TGTGCCAGCAGCTTGACTAGGAGCTCCTACGAGCAGTACTTC. Amino acid sequence: CASSLTRSSYEQYF.

The CDR3 here is CASSLFRPAGGYTF. Here the CDR3 DNA reads TGTGCCAGCAGCTTATTCAGGCCCGCGGGGGGCTACACCTTC. The J gene is TRBJ1-2, the V gene TRBV7-2; no firm D call. V shed 2 bases and J shed 8 bases, with 15 bases lying between them. In germline, CDR1 is SGHTA, CDR2 FQGNSA. CDR3 length: 14 amino acids.

This clone is medium-sized. The chain uses TRBV28 and TRBJ2-1, with D perhaps TRBD2 (5 bases). Germline V gene sequence: CDR1 MDHEN, CDR2 SYDVKM. V lost 6 bases, J lost 0 bases, and 12 bases lay in between. The CDR3 is made up of 15 amino acids. Here the CDR3 reads CASRGDLSSYNEQFF. The CDR3 coding sequence is TGTGCCAGCAGGGGAGACCTCAGCTCCTACAATGAGCAGTTCTTC.

The V and J genes are TRBV3-1 (or the pseudogene TRBV3-2) and TRBJ2-3, with TRBD1 as a possible D gene (6 bases). V lost 4 bases and J 4 bases, leaving 12 bases between the germline ends. The germline V gene encodes CDR1 LGHDT and CDR2 YNNKEL (reference sequence). The CDR3 contains 14 residues. CDR3 coding DNA: TGTGCCAGCAGCCTCCTAACAGGGTCAGATACGCAGTATTTT. This gives the protein CASSLLTGSDTQYF.

V and J are TRBV2 and TRBJ2-2, with D tentatively TRBD2 (5 bases). Trimming took off 6 bases at V and 1 base at J, with 9 bases between the two ends. This CDR3 has 14 amino acids. The germline gives CDR1 SNHLY, CDR2 FYNNEI. Here the CDR3 DNA reads TGTGCCAGCAGGGCGGGCCAGAACACCGGGGAGCTGTTTTTT. Protein product: CASRAGQNTGELFF.

The rearrangement links TRBV5-1 to TRBJ2-1, with 9 bases aligning to TRBD2. This CDR3 contains 15 residues. CDR1 and CDR2 (germline): SGHRS, YFSETQ. After removal of 6 bases from V and 9 bases from J, the junction contained 13 bases not matched to a gene. The CDR3 protein is CASTEGLAGMGEQFF. The CDR3, as DNA: TGCGCCAGCACCGAGGGGCTAGCGGGAATGGGTGAGCAGTTCTTC. Variable domain in full (rest from reference TRBV5-1 and TRBJ2-1): KAGVTQTPRYLIKTRGQQVTLSCSPISGHRSVSWYQQTPGQGLQFLFEYFSETQRNKGNFPGRFSGRQFSNSRSEMNVSTLELGDSALYLCASTEGLAGMGEQFFGPGTRLTVL.

V is TRBV6-1 and J is TRBJ1-5, with 11 bases matching TRBD1. This CDR3 contains 17 residues. With V trimmed by 2 bases and J by 0 bases, 3 bases remained unmatched. Germline V gives CDR1 MNHNS, CDR2 SASEGT. CDR3 region: CASSETDRGPSNQPQHF. The DNA of the CDR3 is TGTGCCAGCAGTGAAACGGACAGGGGGCCTAGCAATCAGCCCCAGCATTTT.

The chain employs TRBV30 and TRBJ2-7; TRBD1 matches at 8 bases. The CDR3 sequence is 13 residues long. V shed 1 base and J 6 bases; nucleotides not matched to a gene: 5. Germline V gene data show CDR1 as GTSNPN and CDR2 as SVGIG (reference sequence). CDR3 residues: CAWSGTGKGEQYF. DNA for the CDR3: TGTGCCTGGAGTGGGACAGGGAAAGGCGAGCAGTACTTC.

The genes are TRBV7-9 and TRBJ1-5, with D maybe TRBD1 (5 bases). CDR1 SEHNR and CDR2 FQNEAQ come from the germline V gene (reference sequence). The CDR3 is 14 residues long. Trimming stripped 3 bases from V and 3 bases from J, with 9 bases between. This CDR3 reads CASSFGRANQPQHF. The CDR3 DNA is TGTGCCAGCAGCTTTGGCAGGGCCAATCAGCCCCAGCATTTT.

The chain joins TRBV5-1 to TRBJ2-1, with TRBD1 identical over 9 bases. The CDR3 runs to 15 residues. The germline V gene has CDR1 SGHRS and CDR2 YFSETQ. After removal of 3 bases from V and 3 bases from J, the junction contained 4 bases not matched to a gene. In DNA form, the CDR3 reads TGCGCCAGCAGCTCACTGACAGGGGGCTACAATGAGCAGTTCTTC. It codes for CASSSLTGGYNEQFF.

The chain employs TRBV20-1 and TRBJ2-1; D is possibly TRBD2 (7 bases). V shed 3 bases and J shed 9 bases, with 21 bases lying between them. CDR3 length equals 15 residues. Germline V gene lookup returns CDR1 DFQATT and CDR2 SNEGSKA (reference sequence). The CDR3 DNA reads TGCAGTGCTAGTTGGGGGGGGCAGTTAGTAGTTGAGCAGTTCTTC. The encoded protein is CSASWGGQLVVEQFF.

This clone was seen more than once but under ten times. The chain couples TRBV19 to TRBJ2-7; D perhaps matches TRBD2 (5 bases). With 3 bases removed from V and 6 bases from J, the gap between germline ends came to 21 bases. There are 16 residues in the CDR3. Germline V lookup: CDR1 LNHDA, CDR2 SQIVND (reference sequence). The CDR3 loop reads CASSMRAPPYGSEQYF. In DNA form, the CDR3 reads TGTGCCAGTAGTATGCGGGCCCCTCCGTATGGCTCCGAGCAGTACTTC.

The chain employs TRBV2 and TRBJ2-1; 7 nucleotides align to TRBD2. The ends lost 8 bases at V and 4 bases at J; junction bases unmatched: 5. This CDR3 has 13 amino acids. Germline V CDR1 and CDR2: SNHLY, FYNNEI. The CDR3 DNA reads as TGTGCCAGCGGGAGGGATGGGTACAATGAGCAGTTCTTC. This sequence encodes CASGRDGYNEQFF.

V gene TRBV5-1 combines with J gene TRBJ2-2; 8 bases map to TRBD2. J lost 5 bases, V lost 4 bases, and 7 bases had no gene match. The length of the CDR3 is 15 residues. Germline V gives CDR1 SGHRS, CDR2 YFSETQ. As DNA, the CDR3 is TGCGCCAGCAGCGCGAGGACTAGCTATACCGGGGAGCTGTTTTTT. Translating gives CASSARTSYTGELFF.

The V call is TRBV7-9, the J call TRBJ2-7; 8 bases fit TRBD1. In germline, CDR1 is SEHNR, CDR2 FQNEAQ (reference sequence). V gave up 10 bases and J gave up 4 bases; unmatched junction bases: 6. The CDR3 spans 12 residues. CDR3 loop: CATGQGQYEQYF. In DNA form, the CDR3 reads TGTGCCACCGGACAGGGACAGTACGAGCAGTACTTC.

This chain joins TRBV7-3 and TRBJ2-5, with 8 bases lining up with TRBD2. V gave up 5 bases and J gave up 6 bases; unmatched junction bases: 11. Per the germline V gene, CDR1 is SGHTA and CDR2 is FQGTGA. The CDR3 length is 15 residues. The CDR3 DNA follows: TGTGCCAGCAGCGACTCGAAAAGCGGGAGTCAGACCCAGTACTTC. It codes for CASSDSKSGSQTQYF.

Written as DNA, the CDR3 is TGTGCCAGTAGTATAGAGAAGCGGTCTAACACCGGGGAGCTGTTTTTT. Translating it yields CASSIEKRSNTGELFF. The chain recombines TRBV19 with TRBJ2-2, with D perhaps matching TRBD2 (5 bases). Between the trimmed V and J ends, which lost 0 bases and 2 bases, there was a span of 10 bases. From germline, CDR1 is LNHDA and CDR2 SQIVND (reference sequence). The CDR3 contains 16 residues.

This clone appeared once. The rearrangement uses TRBV27 and TRBJ2-3; 7 bases align to TRBD2. Trimming removed 3 bases from V and 1 base from J; junction bases left unmatched: 7. Germline-derived CDR1 and CDR2 are MNHEY and SMNVEV (reference sequence). The CDR3 sequence is 16 residues long. The CDR3 loop is CASSFASAGGTDTQYF. CDR3 bases: TGTGCCAGCAGTTTTGCCTCGGCGGGGGGCACAGATACGCAGTATTTT.

The rearrangement joins TRBV30 to TRBJ1-2, with 9 bases aligning to TRBD1. Losses at the gene ends were 1 base for V and 8 bases for J; bases not matched to a gene: 8. Germline CDR1 GTSNPN, CDR2 SVGIG (reference sequence). The CDR3 has 14 amino acids. The CDR3: CAWSGTGVLEGYTF. In nucleotides, the CDR3 is TGTGCCTGGAGTGGGACAGGGGTCCTGGAAGGCTACACCTTC.

This clone was detected a few times. CDR3 nucleotide sequence: TGTGCCACCCGGACAGGACCGAATCCGGAAAAACTGTTTTTT. Its translation: CATRTGPNPEKLFF. V is TRBV6-5 and J is TRBJ1-4; 7 nucleotides agree with TRBD1. Germline lookup yields CDR1 MNHEY and CDR2 SVGAGI. V lost 10 bases, J lost 8 bases, and 13 bases stayed unmatched. The CDR3 totals 14 residues.

The chain is built from TRBV27 and TRBJ2-3, with 8 bases identical to TRBD2. This CDR3 has 17 residues. Trimming took 5 bases from V and 2 from J; bases not matched to a gene: 12. Germline V gene sequence: CDR1 MNHEY, CDR2 SMNVEV (reference sequence). The CDR3 region is CASSPPGSGRTTDTQYF. CDR3 sequence (DNA): TGTGCCAGCAGTCCGCCGGGGAGCGGGAGAACCACAGATACGCAGTATTTT.